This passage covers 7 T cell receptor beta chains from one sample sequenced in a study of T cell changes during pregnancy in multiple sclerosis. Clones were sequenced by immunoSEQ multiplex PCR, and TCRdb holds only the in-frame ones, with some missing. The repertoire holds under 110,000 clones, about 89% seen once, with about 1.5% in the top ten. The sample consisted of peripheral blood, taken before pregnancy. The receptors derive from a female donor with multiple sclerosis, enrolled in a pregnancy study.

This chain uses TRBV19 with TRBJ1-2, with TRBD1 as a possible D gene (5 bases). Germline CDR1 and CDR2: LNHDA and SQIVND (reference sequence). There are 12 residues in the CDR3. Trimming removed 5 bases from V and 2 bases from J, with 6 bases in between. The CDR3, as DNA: TGTGCCAGTAGTGACAGAAACTATGGCTACACCTTC. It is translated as CASSDRNYGYTF. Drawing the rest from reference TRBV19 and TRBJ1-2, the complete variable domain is DGGITQSPKYLFRKEGQNVTLSCEQNLNHDAMYWYRQDPGQGLRLIYYSQIVNDFQKGDIAEGYSVSREKKESFPLTVTSAQKNPTAFYLCASSDRNYGYTFGSGTRLTVV.

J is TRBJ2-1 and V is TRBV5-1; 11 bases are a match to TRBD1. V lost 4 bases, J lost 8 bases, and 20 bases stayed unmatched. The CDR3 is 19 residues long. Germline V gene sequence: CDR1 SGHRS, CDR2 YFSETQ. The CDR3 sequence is CASSLAGTGGDRHTHEQFF. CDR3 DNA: TGCGCCAGCAGCCTCGCCGGGACAGGGGGTGATAGGCACACCCATGAGCAGTTCTTC.

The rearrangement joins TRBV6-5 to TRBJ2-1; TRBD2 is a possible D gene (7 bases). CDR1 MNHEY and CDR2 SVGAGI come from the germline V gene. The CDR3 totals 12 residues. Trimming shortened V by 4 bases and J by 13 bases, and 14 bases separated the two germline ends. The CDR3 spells CASSFLGGEQFF. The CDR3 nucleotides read TGTGCCAGCAGTTTTCTAGGGGGGGAACAGTTCTTC.

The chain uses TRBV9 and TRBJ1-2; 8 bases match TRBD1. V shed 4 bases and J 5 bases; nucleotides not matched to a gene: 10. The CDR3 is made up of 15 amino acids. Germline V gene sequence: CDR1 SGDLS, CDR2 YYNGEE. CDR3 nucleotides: TGTGCCAGCAGCCCTCAGACAGGGGTTGGTTATGGCTACACCTTC. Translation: CASSPQTGVGYGYTF.

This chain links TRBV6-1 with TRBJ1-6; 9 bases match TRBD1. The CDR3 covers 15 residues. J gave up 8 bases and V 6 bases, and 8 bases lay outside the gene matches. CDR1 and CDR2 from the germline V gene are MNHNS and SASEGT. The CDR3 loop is CASRTYRGLDSPLHF. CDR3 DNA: TGTGCCAGCAGAACATACAGGGGGCTGGATTCACCCCTCCACTTT.

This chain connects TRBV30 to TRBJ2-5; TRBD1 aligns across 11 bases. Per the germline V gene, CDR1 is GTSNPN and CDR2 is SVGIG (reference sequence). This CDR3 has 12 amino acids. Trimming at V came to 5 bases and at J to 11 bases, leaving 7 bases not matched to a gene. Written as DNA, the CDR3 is TGTGCCTGGGGACAGGGGGCGGGTGAGCAGTACTTC. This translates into CAWGQGAGEQYF.

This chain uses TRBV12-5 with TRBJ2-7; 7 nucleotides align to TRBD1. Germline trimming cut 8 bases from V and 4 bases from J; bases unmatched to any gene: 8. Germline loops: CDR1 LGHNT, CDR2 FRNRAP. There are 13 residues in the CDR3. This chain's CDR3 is CASSRTGLYEQYF. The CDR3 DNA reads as TGTGCTAGTTCTCGGACAGGCCTATACGAGCAGTACTTC.